A selection of T cell receptor beta chains follows, all from one sample in a study of cytomegalovirus exposure and HLA in healthy donors. Clones were sequenced by immunoSEQ multiplex PCR, and TCRdb holds only the in-frame ones, with some missing. This table holds under 200,000 clones, about 90% found once. Material for sequencing was PBMCs. Receptors were obtained from a woman aged 18-29 years in good health and CMV-seropositive. CDR3s include the opening cysteine and the closing phenylalanine or tryptophan. A D gene is named only where the DNA matches it firmly.

d_call | j_call | v_call | cdr3_aa | cdr3_nt
- | TRBJ1-6 | TRBV7-2 | CASSHRAFNSPLHF | TGTGCCAGCAGCCACAGGGCCTTTAATTCACCCCTCCACTTT
TRBD1 | TRBJ2-3 | TRBV2 | CASSKLTGYATDTQYF | TGTGCCAGCAGTAAACTGACAGGGTATGCTACAGATACGCAGTATTTT
TRBD1 | TRBJ2-3 | TRBV15 | CATSSFHRGPDTQYF | TGTGCCACCAGCAGCTTTCACAGGGGACCAGATACGCAGTATTTT
TRBD1 | TRBJ1-2 | TRBV5-6 | CASSPERGRQNYGYTF | TGTGCCAGCAGCCCGGAGAGGGGGCGCCAAAACTATGGCTACACCTTC
TRBD1 | TRBJ2-2 | TRBV6-1 | CASSEGDRDTGELFF | TGTGCCAGCAGTGAAGGGGACAGGGACACCGGGGAGCTGTTTTTT
- | TRBJ2-6 | TRBV5-1 | CASSLGGGAGSGANVLTF | TGCGCCAGCAGCTTGGGAGGGGGTGCAGGGTCTGGGGCCAACGTCCTGACTTTC
TRBD1 | TRBJ1-4 | TRBV5-4 | CASSETGGLEKLFF | TGTGCCAGCAGCGAGACAGGGGGCCTTGAAAAACTGTTTTTT
- | TRBJ1-5 | TRBV4-3 | CASSQVAGYNQPQHF | TGCGCCAGCAGCCAAGTGGCAGGATATAATCAGCCCCAGCATTTT
- | TRBJ1-1 | TRBV18 | CASSPQMTETVEAFF | TGTGCCAGCTCACCCCAAATGACAGAGACAGTAGAAGCTTTCTTT
- | TRBJ2-3 | TRBV19 | CASSSLTDTQYF | TGTGCCAGTAGTTCTTTAACAGATACGCAGTATTTT
- | TRBJ2-7 | TRBV4-2 | CASSQEYEAGAYEQYF | TGTGCCAGCAGCCAAGAATATGAGGCCGGAGCTTACGAGCAGTACTTC
- | TRBJ2-2 | TRBV30 | CAWSVGGASANTGELFF | TGTGCCTGGAGTGTAGGGGGGGCTTCGGCGAACACCGGGGAGCTGTTTTTT
TRBD1 | TRBJ2-6 | TRBV18 | CASSRPGTDSGANVLTF | TGTGCCAGCTCACGTCCGGGGACAGACTCTGGGGCCAACGTCCTGACTTTC
- | TRBJ2-3 | TRBV4-2 | CASSQDIGLSTDTQYF | TGTGCCAGCAGCCAAGACATAGGACTAAGCACAGATACGCAGTATTTT